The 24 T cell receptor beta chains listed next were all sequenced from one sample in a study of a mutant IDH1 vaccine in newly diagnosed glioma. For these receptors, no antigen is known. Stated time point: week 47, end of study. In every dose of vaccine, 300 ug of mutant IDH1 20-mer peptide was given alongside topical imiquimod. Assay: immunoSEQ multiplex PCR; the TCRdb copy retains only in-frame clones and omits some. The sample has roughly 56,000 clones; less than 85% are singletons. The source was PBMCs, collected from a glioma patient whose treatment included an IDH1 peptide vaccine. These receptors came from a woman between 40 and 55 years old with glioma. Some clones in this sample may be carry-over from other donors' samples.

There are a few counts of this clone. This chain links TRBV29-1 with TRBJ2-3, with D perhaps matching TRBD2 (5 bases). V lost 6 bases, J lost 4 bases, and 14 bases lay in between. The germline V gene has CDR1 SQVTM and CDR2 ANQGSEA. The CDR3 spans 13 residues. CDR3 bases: TGCAGCGTCCCCAACCACGGGGCAGATACGCAGTATTTT. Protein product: CSVPNHGADTQYF.

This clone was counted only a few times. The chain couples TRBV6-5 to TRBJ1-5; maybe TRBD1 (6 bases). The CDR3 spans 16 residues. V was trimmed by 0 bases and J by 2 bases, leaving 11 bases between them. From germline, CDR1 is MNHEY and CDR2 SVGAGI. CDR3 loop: CASSYSRNRGNQPQHF. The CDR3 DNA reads TGTGCCAGCAGTTACTCACGAAACAGGGGCAATCAGCCCCAGCATTTT.

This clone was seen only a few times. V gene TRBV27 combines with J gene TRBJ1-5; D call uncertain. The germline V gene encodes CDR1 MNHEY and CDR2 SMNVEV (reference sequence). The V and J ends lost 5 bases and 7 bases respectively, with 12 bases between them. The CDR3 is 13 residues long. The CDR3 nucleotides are TGTGCCAGCAGTAGCGGCGGGAACCAGCCCCAGCATTTT. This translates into CASSSGGNQPQHF.

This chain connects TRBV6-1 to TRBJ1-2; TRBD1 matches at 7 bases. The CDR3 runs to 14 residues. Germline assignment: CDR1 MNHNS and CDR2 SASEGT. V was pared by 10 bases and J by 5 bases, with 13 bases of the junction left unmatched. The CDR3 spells CATPTGLYEYGYTF. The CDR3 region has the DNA TGTGCCACCCCGACAGGGCTTTATGAGTATGGCTACACCTTC.

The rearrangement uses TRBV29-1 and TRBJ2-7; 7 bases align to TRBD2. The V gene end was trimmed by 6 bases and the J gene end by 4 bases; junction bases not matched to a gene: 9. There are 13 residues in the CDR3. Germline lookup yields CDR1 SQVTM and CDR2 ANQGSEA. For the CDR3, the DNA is TGCAGCGTCCCCACGCGGGGGTGGTACGAGCAGTACTTC. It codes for CSVPTRGWYEQYF.

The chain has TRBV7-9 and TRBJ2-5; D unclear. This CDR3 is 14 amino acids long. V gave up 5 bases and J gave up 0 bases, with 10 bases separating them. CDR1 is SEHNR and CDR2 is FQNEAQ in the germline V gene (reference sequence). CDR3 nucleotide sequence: TGTGCCAGCAGCCCCGGACGGAACCAAGAGACCCAGTACTTC. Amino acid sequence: CASSPGRNQETQYF.

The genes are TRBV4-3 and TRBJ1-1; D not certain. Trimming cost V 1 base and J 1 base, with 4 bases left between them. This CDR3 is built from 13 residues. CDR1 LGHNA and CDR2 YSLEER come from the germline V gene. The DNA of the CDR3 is TGCGCCAGCAGCCAAGTGGGGAACACTGAAGCTTTCTTT. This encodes CASSQVGNTEAFF.

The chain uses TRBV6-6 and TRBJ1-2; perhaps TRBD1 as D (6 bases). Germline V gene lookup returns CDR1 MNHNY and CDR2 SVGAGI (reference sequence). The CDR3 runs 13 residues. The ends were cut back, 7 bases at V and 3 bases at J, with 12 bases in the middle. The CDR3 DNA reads TGTGCCAGCATCCCAGGGGTCTACTATGGCTACACCTTC. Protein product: CASIPGVYYGYTF.

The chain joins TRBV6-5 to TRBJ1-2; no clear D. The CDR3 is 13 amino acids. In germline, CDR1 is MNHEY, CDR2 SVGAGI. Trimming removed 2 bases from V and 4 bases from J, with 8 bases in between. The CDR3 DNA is TGTGCCAGCAGTTACATGCGGGGCTATGGCTACACCTTC. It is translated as CASSYMRGYGYTF.

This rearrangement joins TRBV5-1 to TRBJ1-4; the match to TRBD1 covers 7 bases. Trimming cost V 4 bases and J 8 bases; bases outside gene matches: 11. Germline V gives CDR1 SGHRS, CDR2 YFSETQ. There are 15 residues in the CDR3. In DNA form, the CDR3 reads TGCGCCAGCAGCACCTCCGGGACAGCCCCCGAAAAACTGTTTTTT. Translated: CASSTSGTAPEKLFF.

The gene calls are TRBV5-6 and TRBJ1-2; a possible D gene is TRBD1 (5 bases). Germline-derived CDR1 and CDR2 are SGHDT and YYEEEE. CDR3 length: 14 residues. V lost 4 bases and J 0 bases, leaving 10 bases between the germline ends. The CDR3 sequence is CASSGQGTNYGYTF. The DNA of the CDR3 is TGTGCCAGCAGCGGGCAGGGTACTAACTATGGCTACACCTTC.

For the CDR3, the DNA is TGCGCCAGCAGCCGGGACAGTTCGGGGGGGGAGCTGTTTTTT. It codes for CASSRDSSGGELFF. The V call is TRBV5-1, the J call TRBJ2-2; 7 positions match TRBD1. The CDR3 has 14 amino acids. Trimming removed 4 bases from V and 8 bases from J; junction bases left unmatched: 8. Germline CDR1 reads SGHRS; CDR2 reads YFSETQ.

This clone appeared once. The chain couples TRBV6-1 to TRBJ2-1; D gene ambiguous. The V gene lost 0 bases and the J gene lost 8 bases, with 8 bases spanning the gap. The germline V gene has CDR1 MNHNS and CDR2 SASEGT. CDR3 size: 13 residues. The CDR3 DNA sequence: TGTGCCAGCAGTGAAGCAAGCTGGGATGAGCAGTTCTTC. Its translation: CASSEASWDEQFF.

The CDR3 region is CASTPSLGSNQPQHF. CDR3 nucleotides: TGTGCCAGTACCCCCTCTTTGGGTAGCAATCAGCCCCAGCATTTT. The chain uses TRBV19 and TRBJ1-5, with no clear D. CDR1 and CDR2 from the germline V gene are LNHDA and SQIVND (reference sequence). The CDR3 consists of 15 residues. V was trimmed by 7 bases and J by 0 bases, leaving 13 bases between them.

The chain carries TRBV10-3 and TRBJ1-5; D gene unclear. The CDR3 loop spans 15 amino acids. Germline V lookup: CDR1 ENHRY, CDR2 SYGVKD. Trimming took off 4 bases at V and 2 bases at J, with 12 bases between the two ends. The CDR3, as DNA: TGTGCCATCAGTGGAGGGCCGTCGGGCAATCAGCCCCAGCATTTT. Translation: CAISGGPSGNQPQHF.

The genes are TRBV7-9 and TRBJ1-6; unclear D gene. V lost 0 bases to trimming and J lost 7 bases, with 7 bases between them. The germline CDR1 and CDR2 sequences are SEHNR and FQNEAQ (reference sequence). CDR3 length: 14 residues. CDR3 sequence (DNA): TGTGCCAGCAGCTTAGCTGGACTCAATTCACCCCTCCACTTT. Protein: CASSLAGLNSPLHF.

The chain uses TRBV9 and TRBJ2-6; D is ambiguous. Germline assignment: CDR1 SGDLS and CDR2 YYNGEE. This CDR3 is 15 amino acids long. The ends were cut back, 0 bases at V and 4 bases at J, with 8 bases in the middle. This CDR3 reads CASSVGSLGANVLTF. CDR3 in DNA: TGTGCCAGCAGCGTAGGAAGCCTAGGGGCCAACGTCCTGACTTTC.

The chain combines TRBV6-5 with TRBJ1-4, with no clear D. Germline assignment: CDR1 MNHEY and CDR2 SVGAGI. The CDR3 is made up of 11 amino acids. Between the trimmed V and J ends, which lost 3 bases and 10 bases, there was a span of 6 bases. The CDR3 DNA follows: TGTGCCAGCAGTTATAAAGGAAAACTGTTTTTT. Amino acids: CASSYKGKLFF.

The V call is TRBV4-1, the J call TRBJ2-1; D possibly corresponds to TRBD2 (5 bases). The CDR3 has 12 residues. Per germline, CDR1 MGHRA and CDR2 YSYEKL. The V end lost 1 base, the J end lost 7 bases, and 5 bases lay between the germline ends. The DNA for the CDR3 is TGCGCCAGCAGCCAAGCGGGGAATGAGCAGTTCTTC. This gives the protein CASSQAGNEQFF.

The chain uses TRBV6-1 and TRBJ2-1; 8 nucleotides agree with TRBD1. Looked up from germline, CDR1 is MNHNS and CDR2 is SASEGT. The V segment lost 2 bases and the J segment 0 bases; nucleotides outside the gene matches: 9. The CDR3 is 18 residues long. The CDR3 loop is CASSETTGAWSSYNEQFF. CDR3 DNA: TGTGCCAGCAGTGAAACGACAGGGGCTTGGAGCTCCTACAATGAGCAGTTCTTC.

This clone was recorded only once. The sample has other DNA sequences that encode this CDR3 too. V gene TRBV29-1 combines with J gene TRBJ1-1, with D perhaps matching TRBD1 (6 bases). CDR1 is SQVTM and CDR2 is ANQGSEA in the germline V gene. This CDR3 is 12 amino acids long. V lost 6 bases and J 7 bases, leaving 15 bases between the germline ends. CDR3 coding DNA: TGCAGCGTCGCACAGGGACGTGGTGAAGCTTTCTTT. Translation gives CSVAQGRGEAFF.

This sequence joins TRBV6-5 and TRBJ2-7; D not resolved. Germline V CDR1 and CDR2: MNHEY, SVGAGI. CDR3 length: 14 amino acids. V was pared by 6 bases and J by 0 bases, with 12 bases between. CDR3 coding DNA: TGTGCCAGCAGCGCCCCCCATTACTCCTACGAGCAGTACTTC. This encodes CASSAPHYSYEQYF.

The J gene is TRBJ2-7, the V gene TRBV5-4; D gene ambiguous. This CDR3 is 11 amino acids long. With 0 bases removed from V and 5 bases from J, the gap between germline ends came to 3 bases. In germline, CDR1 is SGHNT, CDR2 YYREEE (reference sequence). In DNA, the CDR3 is TGTGCCAGCAGCTTGGGGGACGAGCAGTACTTC. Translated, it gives CASSLGDEQYF.

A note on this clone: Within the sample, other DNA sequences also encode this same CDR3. CDR3 sequence (DNA): TGCAGCGCCCAAACGAGATTGGGCTATGGCTACACCTTC. Its translation is CSAQTRLGYGYTF. The rearrangement joins TRBV29-1 to TRBJ1-2; no firm D call. Germline CDR1 and CDR2: SQVTM and ANQGSEA. This CDR3 region has 13 residues. The V end lost 7 bases, the J end lost 4 bases, and 16 bases lay between the germline ends. Full variable domain (rest looked up from reference TRBV29-1 and TRBJ1-2): SAVISQKPSRDICQRGTSLTIQCQVDSQVTMMFWYRQQPGQSLTLIATANQGSEATYESGFVIDKFPISRPNLTFSTLTVSNMSPEDSSIYLCSAQTRLGYGYTFGSGTRLTVV.